A single sample is the source of the 27 T cell receptor beta chains below, sequenced in a study of T cells in women clearing cervical HPV infection listed by TCRdb under 2018. The method behind the library was the immunoSEQ multiplex PCR assay. TCRdb retrieved this table from immuneACCESS and kept in-frame rearrangements only. Not all clones are present; in checked studies, unresolved V genes account for under half, and no reason is known for the remainder. This specimen's table enumerates about 26,000 clones. Together, the top ten hold 11% of the sample. The sequencing input was blood buffy coat. All receptors come from a woman aged 18-70 years with a cervical HPV16 infection that either progressed to CIN3+ or cleared (not recorded which).

In the case of this clone: Read data end 3 residues before the CDR3 end; the end is taken from the germline J gene. The genes are TRBV6-2 or TRBV6-3 and TRBJ2-3; 7 nucleotides line up with TRBD1. V dropped 8 bases and J dropped 2; count of bases not matched to a gene: 7. Germline V gene sequence: CDR1 MNHEY, CDR2 SVGEGT. This CDR3 spans 14 amino acids. CDR3 bases read: TGTGCCAGCGGGCGGACAGGCTCCACAGATACG. Translating gives CASGRTGSTDT. The full-length CDR3 reads as CASGRTGSTDTQYF.

Turning to this clone: The read gets to within 3 residues of the CDR3 end, and the germline J gene fills in the rest. The V and J genes are TRBV5-1 and TRBJ1-2; D is uncertain. The ends were cut back, 0 bases at V and 6 bases at J, with 6 bases in the middle. Germline CDR1 and CDR2: SGHRS and YFSETQ. This CDR3 spans 12 amino acids. The covered CDR3 bases are TGCGCCAGCAGCTTGGATTTTAATGGC. It encodes CASSLDFNG. The CDR3, in full, reads CASSLDFNGYTF. The full variable domain, completed using reference TRBV5-1 and TRBJ1-2, is KAGVTQTPRYLIKTRGQQVTLSCSPISGHRSVSWYQQTPGQGLQFLFEYFSETQRNKGNFPGRFSGRQFSNSRSEMNVSTLELGDSALYLCASSLDFNGYTFGSGTRLTVV.

For this clone: The read ends 3 residues shy of where the CDR3 ends; the end is completed using the germline J gene. This sequence joins TRBV7-9 and TRBJ2-3; no clear D gene. CDR1 and CDR2 from the germline V gene are SEHNR and FQNEAQ (reference sequence). This CDR3 region has 15 residues. The sequenced part of the CDR3 DNA is TGTGCCAGCAGCTTATTCGATTTCGCACAAGAGACG. This gives the protein CASSLFDFAQET. The full CDR3 protein reads CASSLFDFAQETQYF.

A word on this clone: The read ends 3 residues shy of where the CDR3 ends; the end is completed using the germline J gene. J is TRBJ2-1 and V is TRBV5-4; a possible D gene is TRBD2 (6 bases). The CDR3 loop spans 14 amino acids. V was clipped by 3 bases and J by 7 bases, with 14 bases between them. CDR1 is SGHNT, CDR2 YYREEE, per germline (reference sequence). The CDR3 sequence is CASSSPGLINEQFF. Incomplete CDR3 DNA: TGTGCCAGCAGCTCCCCGGGACTTATAAATGAG.

About this clone: The read terminates 3 residues ahead of where the CDR3 ends, so the germline J gene completes it. The chain is built from TRBV6-2 or TRBV6-3 and TRBJ2-2, with TRBD1 identical over 7 bases. CDR1 and CDR2 (germline): MNHEY, SVGEGT. CDR3 length: 15 residues. The J segment lost 4 bases and the V segment lost 2 bases, leaving 4 bases of the junction unmatched. The CDR3 here is CASSYVAGGTGELFF. Incomplete CDR3 DNA: TGTGCCAGCAGTTACGTGGCAGGGGGCACCGGGGAG.

About this clone itself: The read terminates 3 residues before the CDR3 end, so the remaining end is supplied by the germline J gene. The chain recombines TRBV2 with TRBJ1-5, with 7 bases fitting TRBD1. The CDR3 consists of 14 residues. CDR1 is SNHLY, CDR2 FYNNEI, per germline. V dropped 7 bases and J dropped 6; count of bases not matched to a gene: 9. CDR3 DNA, as far as it was read: TGTGCCAGCAATCAAGAGACAGGGTTTCAGCCC. The encoded protein is CASNQETGFQP. The entire CDR3 is CASNQETGFQPQHF.

In regard to this clone: The read stops 3 residues short of the end of the CDR3; the missing end is completed from the germline J gene. V is TRBV5-1 and J is TRBJ1-2; tentative D call: TRBD1 (5 bases). V lost 1 base to trimming and J lost 6 bases, with 10 bases between them. This CDR3 has 13 residues. Germline V gives CDR1 SGHRS, CDR2 YFSETQ. CDR3 residues: CASSLSQGDGYTF. The covered CDR3 bases are TGCGCCAGCAGCTTGTCCCAGGGCGATGGC.

Of note for this clone: The read ends 3 residues shy of where the CDR3 ends; the end is completed using the germline J gene. This chain joins TRBV7-9 and TRBJ2-7, with 8 bases that match TRBD1. The germline CDR1 and CDR2 sequences are SEHNR and FQNEAQ (reference sequence). CDR3 size: 14 residues. V shed 1 base, J shed 6 bases, and the junction held 5 bases outside the gene matches. The CDR3 DNA, read in part, is TGTGCCAGCAGCTTAGGCTCGACAGGGGCCGAG. Its protein is CASSLGSTGAE. From start to end, the CDR3 is CASSLGSTGAEQYF.

On this clone: The read ends 3 residues shy of where the CDR3 ends; the end is completed using the germline J gene. This chain links TRBV19 with TRBJ2-3; 12 nucleotides agree with TRBD1. Looked up from germline, CDR1 is LNHDA and CDR2 is SQIVND (reference sequence). The CDR3 is made up of 16 amino acids. CDR3 DNA (partial): TGTGCCAGTAGTATGGGGACAGGGGGCTTAGTTCAGCCG. Its protein is CASSMGTGGLVQP. The full CDR3 protein reads CASSMGTGGLVQPQYF.

Regarding this clone: The sequence runs out 3 residues before the end of the CDR3; the remainder is reconstructed from the germline J gene. The V gene is TRBV5-4, the J gene TRBJ2-5; 7 nucleotides match TRBD1. Germline CDR1 SGHNT, CDR2 YYREEE (reference sequence). Trimming took 6 bases from V and 5 from J; bases not matched to a gene: 13. This CDR3 comprises 15 residues. CDR3: CASTPQGGLRETQYF. CDR3 bases read: TGTGCCAGCACCCCCCAAGGGGGCCTGCGGGAGACC.

The CDR3 bases that were read are TGTGCCAGCAGCTTGCGGGGCAGTACTGGAAACACC. This codes for CASSLRGSTGNT. The CDR3 in its entirety is CASSLRGSTGNTIYF. The chain is built from TRBV7-9 and TRBJ1-3, with D possibly TRBD1 on 5 matching bases. The missing CDR3 end, 3 residues past where the read stops, is filled in from the germline J gene. Looked up from germline, CDR1 is SEHNR and CDR2 is FQNEAQ (reference sequence). This CDR3 has 15 residues. Trimming pared 3 bases from V and 2 bases from J, leaving 11 bases between. The entire variable domain, with the rest obtained from reference TRBV7-9 and TRBJ1-3, is as follows: DTGVSQNPRHKITKRGQNVTFRCDPISEHNRLYWYRQTLGQGPEFLTYFQNEAQLEKSRLLSDRFSAERPKGSFSTLEIQRTEQGDSAMYLCASSLRGSTGNTIYFGEGSWLTVV.

CDR3 sequence: CAWSVQGSSPLHF. The sequenced CDR3 bases are TGTGCCTGGAGTGTTCAGGGGAGTTCACCC. J is TRBJ1-6 and V is TRBV30; D is perhaps TRBD1 (6 bases). The read terminates 3 residues ahead of where the CDR3 ends, so the germline J gene completes it. The CDR3 spans 13 residues. Germline loops: CDR1 GTSNPN, CDR2 SVGIG (reference sequence). Trimming took 0 bases from V and 9 from J, leaving 9 bases between them.

With respect to this clone: The CDR3 extends 3 residues past the end of the read, so its final part is completed from the germline J gene. This chain joins TRBV18 and TRBJ1-2; tentatively, D is TRBD1 (5 bases). Germline values: CDR1 KGHSH, CDR2 LQKENI. The CDR3 has 14 residues. The ends were cut back, 2 bases at V and 3 bases at J, with 10 bases in the middle. The DNA read from the CDR3 is TGTGCCAGCTCACCAATAGAACAGGACTATGGC. Its translation is CASSPIEQDYG. The whole CDR3 protein reads CASSPIEQDYGYTF.

As concerns this clone: The CDR3 is cut off 3 residues early in the read; its end comes from the germline J gene. The rearrangement joins TRBV20-1 to TRBJ1-4, with D tentatively TRBD1 (5 bases). Trimming removed 1 base at V and 10 bases at J, with 16 bases between. CDR3 length equals 14 residues. Germline loops: CDR1 DFQATT, CDR2 SNEGSKA (reference sequence). CDR3 protein: CSARGGRARRKLFF. The sequenced CDR3 bases are TGCAGTGCTAGAGGTGGCAGGGCGAGGCGAAAA.

A word on this clone: The CDR3 end is not reached by the read, which stops 3 residues before it; the germline J gene fills it in. The rearrangement uses TRBV2 and TRBJ1-6; perhaps TRBD1 as D (6 bases). CDR1 is SNHLY, CDR2 FYNNEI, per germline. V gave up 6 bases and J gave up 10 bases, with 16 bases separating them. The CDR3 loop spans 14 amino acids. The CDR3 bases that were read are TGTGCCAGCAGCCAAGAGGGGGTAGGGTCACCC. Translation: CASSQEGVGSP. The whole CDR3 sequence reads CASSQEGVGSPLHF.

A word on this clone: Coverage ceases 3 residues before the CDR3 finishes, and the germline J gene fills in the end. The genes are TRBV19 and TRBJ2-7; TRBD1 matches at 9 bases. V shed 4 bases and J 4 bases; nucleotides not matched to a gene: 8. The CDR3 has 15 amino acids. Germline CDR1 reads LNHDA; CDR2 reads SQIVND (reference sequence). The CDR3 loop reads CASSTQGASLYEQYF. The sequenced CDR3 bases are TGTGCCAGTAGTACACAGGGGGCCTCACTTTACGAG.

As for this clone: From the germline J gene comes the end of the CDR3, since the read stops 3 residues before it. The chain carries TRBV6-2 or TRBV6-3 and TRBJ2-3; D possibly corresponds to TRBD2 (6 bases). This CDR3 has 14 residues. V was trimmed by 4 bases and J by 0 bases, leaving 8 bases between them. Germline V gives CDR1 MNHEY, CDR2 SVGEGT. CDR3 sequence reads: CASSSGLSTDTQYF. CDR3 DNA (partial): TGTGCCAGCAGTTCGGGACTGAGCACAGATACG.

About this clone: The CDR3 end lies 3 residues beyond the end of the read and is filled in from the germline J gene. The chain is built from TRBV19 and TRBJ1-5, with D possibly being TRBD1 (5 bases). Deletions cut 4 bases from V and 2 bases from J, with 18 bases between. This CDR3 comprises 17 residues. Germline V gene lookup returns CDR1 LNHDA and CDR2 SQIVND (reference sequence). CDR3 loop: CASSTPPWGDGNQPQHF. The CDR3 DNA, read in part, is TGTGCCAGTAGTACCCCCCCTTGGGGGGACGGCAATCAGCCC.

Note on this clone: The read gets to within 3 residues of the CDR3 end, and the germline J gene fills in the rest. The chain has TRBV6-1 and TRBJ1-6; TRBD1 might be the D (5 bases). The CDR3 has 14 amino acids. Germline V gene lookup returns CDR1 MNHNS and CDR2 SASEGT. The ends were cut back, 2 bases at V and 7 bases at J, with 9 bases in the middle. CDR3 sequence: CASSEQGPNSPLHF. The DNA read from the CDR3 is TGTGCCAGCAGTGAACAGGGCCCAAATTCACCC.

Notes on this clone: The read terminates 3 residues ahead of where the CDR3 ends, so the germline J gene completes it. This chain uses TRBV14 with TRBJ1-1, with TRBD1 identical over 7 bases. The V gene's germline CDR1 is SGHDN and CDR2 FVKESK. The CDR3 is 13 amino acids. Trimming at V came to 10 bases and at J to 7 bases, leaving 12 bases not matched to a gene. CDR3 DNA, as far as it was read: TGTGCCACCACGTTAACAGGGGATGGTGAA. This sequence encodes CATTLTGDGE. The CDR3 reads in full as CATTLTGDGEAFF. Based on the CDR3 plus reference TRBV14 and TRBJ1-1, the full variable domain is EAGVTQFPSHSVIEKGQTVTLRCDPISGHDNLYWYRRVMGKEIKFLLHFVKESKQDESGMPNNRFLAERTGGTYSTLKVQPAELEDSGVYFCATTLTGDGEAFFGQGTRLTVV.

As concerns this clone: The CDR3 end falls 3 residues outside the read, so it is completed with the germline J gene. The chain links TRBV10-3 to TRBJ2-1; 15 bases line up with TRBD2. The CDR3 consists of 15 residues. The germline V gene encodes CDR1 ENHRY and CDR2 SYGVKD. V was clipped by 6 bases and J by 8 bases; unmatched bases: 5. This CDR3 is CAISLGLAGGDEQFF. CDR3 bases read: TGTGCCATCAGCCTCGGACTAGCGGGAGGGGATGAG.

Concerning this clone itself: The CDR3 end is not reached by the read, which stops 3 residues before it; the germline J gene fills it in. The V call is TRBV7-3, the J call TRBJ2-1; D possibly corresponds to TRBD2 (6 bases). Germline V CDR1 and CDR2: SGHTA, FQGTGA. This CDR3 comprises 17 residues. Trimming took off 2 bases at V and 1 base at J, with 15 bases between the two ends. Partial CDR3 DNA: TGTGCCAGCAGCTTATCGGGCGGGGCCCGATCCTACAATGAG. This translates into CASSLSGGARSYNE. The CDR3 in its entirety is CASSLSGGARSYNEQFF.

Details on this clone: A junction boundary mismatches the germline segment, possibly from a read error. CDR3 bases read: TGCGCCAGCAGCCAAGGCCCCCCAGGGTGGAGGACTGAA. Protein product: CASSQGPPGWRTE. In full, the CDR3 reads CASSQGPPGWRTEAFF. The chain combines TRBV4-2 with TRBJ1-1; a possible D gene is TRBD1 (5 bases). The read gets to within 3 residues of the CDR3 end, and the germline J gene fills in the rest. This CDR3 is built from 16 residues. Germline assignment: CDR1 LGHNA and CDR2 YNFKEQ.

As concerns this clone: Coverage ceases 3 residues before the CDR3 finishes, and the germline J gene fills in the end. This chain uses TRBV30 with TRBJ1-5; D unclear. CDR3 length: 13 residues. Germline CDR1 GTSNPN, CDR2 SVGIG (reference sequence). V was pared by 0 bases and J by 5 bases, with 8 bases between. CDR3 region: CAWSVAADQPQHF. The covered CDR3 bases are TGTGCCTGGAGTGTAGCGGCGGATCAGCCC.

As to this clone: The missing CDR3 end, 3 residues past where the read stops, is filled in from the germline J gene. This rearrangement joins TRBV5-1 to TRBJ2-5, with D possibly matching TRBD1 (5 bases). Trimming shortened V by 3 bases and J by 4 bases, and 16 bases separated the two germline ends. This CDR3 is 15 amino acids long. Germline loops: CDR1 SGHRS, CDR2 YFSETQ. The covered CDR3 bases are TGCGCCAGCAGCTCATCTGGGGCAGCCCGAGAGACC. It yields the protein CASSSSGAARET. The entire CDR3 reads CASSSSGAARETQYF.

With regard to this clone: Read sequence stops 3 residues before the CDR3 end, and the germline J gene provides the missing end. The gene calls are TRBV19 and TRBJ2-1; 12 nucleotides align to TRBD2. The CDR3 contains 15 residues. After removal of 7 bases from V and 6 bases from J, the junction contained 7 bases not matched to a gene. Germline V gene sequence: CDR1 LNHDA, CDR2 SQIVND (reference sequence). CDR3 residues: CASNLLAGGPNEQFF. The part of the CDR3 DNA that was read is TGTGCCAGTAATTTGCTAGCGGGAGGGCCCAATGAG. Variable domain in full (rest from reference TRBV19 and TRBJ2-1): DGGITQSPKYLFRKEGQNVTLSCEQNLNHDAMYWYRQDPGQGLRLIYYSQIVNDFQKGDIAEGYSVSREKKESFPLTVTSAQKNPTAFYLCASNLLAGGPNEQFFGPGTRLTVL.

As concerns this clone: The read ends 3 residues before the CDR3 terminus; that terminus is restored from the germline J gene. The same CDR3 can be traced to other DNA sequences in this sample. This chain uses TRBV19 with TRBJ1-1; no firm D call. The CDR3 is made up of 15 amino acids. Per the germline V gene, CDR1 is LNHDA and CDR2 is SQIVND (reference sequence). CDR3: CASSIGKGFTETAFF. The DNA read from the CDR3 is TGTGCCAGTAGTATAGGAAAAGGGTTTACAGAGACC.